Below are 11 T cell receptor beta chains sequenced from a single sample in a study of identical twins' blood T cells. TCRdb called the 5' RACE reads again in MiXCR, with one record for every CDR3 protein. The sample lists 300,000 to 450,000 distinct CDR3 sequences, roughly 30% occurring once. Sample: PBMCs. These receptors were collected from a woman aged 18-49 years in good health.

This clonotype has a handful of counts. The V call is TRBV7-2, the J call TRBJ2-3; D unresolved. CDR1 is SGHTA, CDR2 FQGNSA, per germline. Trimming took off 4 bases at V and 2 bases at J, with 7 bases between the two ends. This CDR3 comprises 13 residues. CDR3 DNA sequence: TGTGCCAGCAGCTACGACAACACAGATACGCAGTATTTT. Its protein is CASSYDNTDTQYF.

This clonotype was counted between two and nine times. The V and J genes are TRBV7-6 and TRBJ1-5; a weak D match, TRBD1 (5 bases). V was pared by 1 base and J by 6 bases, with 7 bases between. Germline V gives CDR1 SGHVS, CDR2 FNYEAQ. This CDR3 has 13 amino acids. CDR3 sequence reads: CASSLETGQPQHF. The DNA of the CDR3 is TGTGCCAGCAGCTTAGAAACAGGTCAGCCCCAGCATTTT.

This clonotype has ten or more counts. V and J are TRBV4-3 and TRBJ1-3; D call uncertain. This CDR3 has 15 residues. Looked up from germline, CDR1 is LGHNA and CDR2 is YSLEER. The germline V and J ends were trimmed by 1 base and 0 bases, with 7 bases remaining between them. The CDR3: CASSQGLSSGNTIYF. The CDR3 region has the DNA TGCGCCAGCAGCCAAGGTCTGAGCTCTGGAAACACCATATATTTT.

Comments on this clonotype: Since a much larger clone is just one base distant, this may be a read error. The chain joins TRBV20-1 to TRBJ1-2, with D unclear. The germline gives CDR1 DFQATT, CDR2 SNEGSKA (reference sequence). This CDR3 contains 13 residues. As DNA, the CDR3 is TGCAGTGCTAGAGTAGGGTCTAACTATAGCTACACCTTC. Translation: CSARVGSNYSYTF.

The chain joins TRBV14 to TRBJ1-2; D is unclear. Germline V gene sequence: CDR1 SGHDN, CDR2 FVKESK. This CDR3 region has 13 residues. V was shortened by 2 bases and J by 8 bases, with 12 bases between the two germline ends. The CDR3 loop is CASSQIIRKGYTF. The DNA of the CDR3 is TGTGCCAGCAGCCAAATTATACGGAAAGGCTACACCTTC. Full variable domain (missing parts from reference TRBV14 and TRBJ1-2): EAGVTQFPSHSVIEKGQTVTLRCDPISGHDNLYWYRRVMGKEIKFLLHFVKESKQDESGMPNNRFLAERTGGTYSTLKVQPAELEDSGVYFCASSQIIRKGYTFGSGTRLTVV.

The chain joins TRBV13 to TRBJ1-1; D is ambiguous. The CDR3 loop spans 12 amino acids. CDR1 and CDR2 (germline): PRHDT, FYEKMQ (reference sequence). Trimming took off 5 bases at V and 6 bases at J, with 10 bases between the two ends. CDR3 nucleotide sequence: TGTGCCAGCAGCGTGTCCCCACCTGAAGCTTTCTTT. This sequence encodes CASSVSPPEAFF.

The chain has TRBV9 and TRBJ2-1; TRBD2 aligns across 7 bases. Germline V gives CDR1 SGDLS, CDR2 YYNGEE. V lost 4 bases to trimming and J lost 9 bases; unmatched junction nucleotides: 13. This CDR3 is 15 amino acids long. The CDR3 region has the DNA TGTGCCAGCAGCATGGTCGCGGGAGCGTCCGGTGAGCAGTTCTTC. This encodes CASSMVAGASGEQFF. The full variable domain, in which reference TRBV9 and TRBJ2-1 provide the parts outside the CDR3, is DSGVTQTPKHLITATGQRVTLRCSPRSGDLSVYWYQQSLDQGLQFLIQYYNGEERAKGNILERFSAQQFPDLHSELNLSSLELGDSALYFCASSMVAGASGEQFFGPGTRLTVL.

This clonotype came up a few times. This chain links TRBV6-6 with TRBJ1-2, with a possible D match to TRBD1 (5 bases). The CDR3 is made up of 15 amino acids. CDR1 MNHNY and CDR2 SVGAGI come from the germline V gene (reference sequence). The V end lost 8 bases, the J end lost 4 bases, and 20 bases lay between the germline ends. The CDR3, as DNA: TGTGCCAGCTTTATAACTCCGGGACGGGGCTATGGCTACACCTTC. It is translated as CASFITPGRGYGYTF.

The V gene is TRBV15, the J gene TRBJ2-7; D unresolved. V lost 0 bases to trimming and J lost 11 bases, with 11 bases between them. The CDR3 has 12 amino acids. The V gene's germline CDR1 is LNHNV and CDR2 YYDKDF (reference sequence). CDR3 DNA sequence: TGTGCCACCAGCAGAGATCACAGTCTTAAGTACTTC. Protein: CATSRDHSLKYF.

This clonotype was seen at least ten times. J is TRBJ1-3 and V is TRBV20-1; D gene ambiguous. Trimming stripped 0 bases from V and 3 bases from J, with 3 bases between. Per the germline V gene, CDR1 is DFQATT and CDR2 is SNEGSKA (reference sequence). The CDR3 totals 12 residues. The DNA of the CDR3 is TGCAGTGCTAGAGAGGGTGGAAACACCATATATTTT. Translating it yields CSAREGGNTIYF.

The chain is built from TRBV2 and TRBJ1-5, with D maybe TRBD1 (6 bases). The germline V and J ends were trimmed by 7 bases and 6 bases, with 10 bases remaining between them. Germline V lookup: CDR1 SNHLY, CDR2 FYNNEI. This CDR3 spans 12 amino acids. The CDR3, as DNA: TGTGCCAGCACCGGGGGCTCTCAGCCCCAGCATTTT. Translation gives CASTGGSQPQHF. Variable domain in full (rest from reference TRBV2 and TRBJ1-5): EPEVTQTPSHQVTQMGQEVILRCVPISNHLYFYWYRQILGQKVEFLVSFYNNEISEKSEIFDDQFSVERPDGSNFTLKIRSTKLEDSAMYFCASTGGSQPQHFGDGTRLSIL.